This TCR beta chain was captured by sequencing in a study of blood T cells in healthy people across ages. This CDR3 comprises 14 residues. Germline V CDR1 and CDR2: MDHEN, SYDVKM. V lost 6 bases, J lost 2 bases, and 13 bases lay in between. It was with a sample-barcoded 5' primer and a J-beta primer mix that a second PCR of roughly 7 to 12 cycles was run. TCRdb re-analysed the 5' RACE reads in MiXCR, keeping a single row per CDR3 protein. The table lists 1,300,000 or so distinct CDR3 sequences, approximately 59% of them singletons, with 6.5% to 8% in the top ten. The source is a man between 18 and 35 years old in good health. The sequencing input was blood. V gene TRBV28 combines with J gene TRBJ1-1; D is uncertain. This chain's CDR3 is CASRPRPPNTEAFF. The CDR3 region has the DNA TGTGCCAGCAGACCACGACCGCCTAACACTGAAGCTTTCTTT.